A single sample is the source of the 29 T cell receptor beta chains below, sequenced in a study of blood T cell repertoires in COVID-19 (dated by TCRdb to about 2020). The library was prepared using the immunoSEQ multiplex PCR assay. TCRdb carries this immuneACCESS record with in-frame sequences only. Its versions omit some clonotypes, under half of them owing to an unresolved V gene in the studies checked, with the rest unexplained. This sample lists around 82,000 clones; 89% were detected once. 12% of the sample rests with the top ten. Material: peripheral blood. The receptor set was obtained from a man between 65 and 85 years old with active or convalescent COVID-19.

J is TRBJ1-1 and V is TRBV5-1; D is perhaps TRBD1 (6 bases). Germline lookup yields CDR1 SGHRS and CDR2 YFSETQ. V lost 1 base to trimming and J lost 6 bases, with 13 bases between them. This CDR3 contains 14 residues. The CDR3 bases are TGCGCCAGCAGCTTGATCACAGGGAGCCCTGAAGCTTTCTTT. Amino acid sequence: CASSLITGSPEAFF.

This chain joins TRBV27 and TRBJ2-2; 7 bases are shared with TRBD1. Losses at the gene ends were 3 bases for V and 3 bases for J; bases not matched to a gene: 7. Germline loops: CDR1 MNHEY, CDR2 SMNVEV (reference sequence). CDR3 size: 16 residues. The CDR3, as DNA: TGTGCCAGCAGTTTCGACAGGGCTCGAGACACCGGGGAGCTGTTTTTT. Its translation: CASSFDRARDTGELFF.

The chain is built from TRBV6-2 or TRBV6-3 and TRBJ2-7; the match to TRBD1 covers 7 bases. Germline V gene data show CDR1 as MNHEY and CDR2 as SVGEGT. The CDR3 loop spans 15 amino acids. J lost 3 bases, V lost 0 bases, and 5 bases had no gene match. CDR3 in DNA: TGTGCCAGCAGTTACTCGGTGACAGGGATCTACGAGCAGTACTTC. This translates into CASSYSVTGIYEQYF.

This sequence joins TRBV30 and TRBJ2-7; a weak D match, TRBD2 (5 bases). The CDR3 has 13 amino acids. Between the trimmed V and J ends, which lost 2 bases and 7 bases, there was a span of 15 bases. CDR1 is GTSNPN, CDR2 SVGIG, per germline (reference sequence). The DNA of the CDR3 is TGTGCCTGGAGTCGAGGGCCGGTCGGGGAGCAGTACTTC. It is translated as CAWSRGPVGEQYF.

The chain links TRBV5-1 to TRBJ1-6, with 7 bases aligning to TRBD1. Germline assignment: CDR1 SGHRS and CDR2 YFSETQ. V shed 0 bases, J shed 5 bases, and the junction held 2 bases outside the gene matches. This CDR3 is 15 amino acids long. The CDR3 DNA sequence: TGCGCCAGCAGCTTGGCACAGGGGAATAATTCACCCCTCCACTTT. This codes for CASSLAQGNNSPLHF.

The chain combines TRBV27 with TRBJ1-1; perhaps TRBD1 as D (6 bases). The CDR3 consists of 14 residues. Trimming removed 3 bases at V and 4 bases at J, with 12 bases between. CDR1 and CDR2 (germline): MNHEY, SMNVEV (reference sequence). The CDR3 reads CASSFRGDGTEAFF. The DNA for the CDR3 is TGTGCCAGCAGTTTCAGGGGTGACGGCACTGAAGCTTTCTTT.

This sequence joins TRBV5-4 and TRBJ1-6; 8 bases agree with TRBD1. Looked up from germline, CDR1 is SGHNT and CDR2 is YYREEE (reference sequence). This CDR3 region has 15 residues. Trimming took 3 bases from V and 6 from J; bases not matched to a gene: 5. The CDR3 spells CASSSDRGVNSPLHF. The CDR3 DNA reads TGTGCCAGCAGCTCAGACAGGGGTGTTAATTCACCCCTCCACTTT.

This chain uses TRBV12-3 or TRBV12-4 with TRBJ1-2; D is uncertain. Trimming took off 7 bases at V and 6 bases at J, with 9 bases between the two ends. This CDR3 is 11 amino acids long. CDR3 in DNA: TGTGCCAGCACCAGCGTCCATGGCTACACCTTC. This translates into CASTSVHGYTF.

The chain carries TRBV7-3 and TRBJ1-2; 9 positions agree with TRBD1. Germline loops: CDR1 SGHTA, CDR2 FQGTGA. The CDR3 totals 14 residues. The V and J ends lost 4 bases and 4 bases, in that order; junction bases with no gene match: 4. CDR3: CASSSGQGIYGYTF. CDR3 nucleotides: TGTGCCAGCAGCTCGGGACAGGGTATCTATGGCTACACCTTC.

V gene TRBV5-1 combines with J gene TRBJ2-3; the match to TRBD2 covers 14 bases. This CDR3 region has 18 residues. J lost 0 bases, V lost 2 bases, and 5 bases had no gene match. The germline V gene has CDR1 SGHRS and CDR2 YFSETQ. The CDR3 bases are TGCGCCAGCAGCTTAAGACTAGCGGGGGGGTTCAGCACAGATACGCAGTATTTT. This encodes CASSLRLAGGFSTDTQYF.

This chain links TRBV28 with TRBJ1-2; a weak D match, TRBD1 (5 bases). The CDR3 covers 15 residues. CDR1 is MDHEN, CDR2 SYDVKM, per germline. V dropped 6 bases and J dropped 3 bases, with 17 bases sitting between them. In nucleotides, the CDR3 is TGTGCCAGCAGCGTGGAGGGGCGGGGGGACTATGGCTACACCTTC. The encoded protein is CASSVEGRGDYGYTF.

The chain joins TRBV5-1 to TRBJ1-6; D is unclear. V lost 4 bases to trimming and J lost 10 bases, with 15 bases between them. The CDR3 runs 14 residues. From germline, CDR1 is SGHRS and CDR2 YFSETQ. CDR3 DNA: TGCGCCAGCAGCCCGAATCAAGGAGGCTCACCCCTCCACTTT. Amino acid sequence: CASSPNQGGSPLHF.

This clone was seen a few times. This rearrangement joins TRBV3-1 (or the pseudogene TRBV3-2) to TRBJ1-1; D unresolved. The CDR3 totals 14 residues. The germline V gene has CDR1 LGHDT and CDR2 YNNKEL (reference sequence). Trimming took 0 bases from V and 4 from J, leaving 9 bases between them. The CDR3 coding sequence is TGTGCCAGCAGCCAAGAAACCGAGGGCACTGAAGCTTTCTTT. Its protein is CASSQETEGTEAFF.

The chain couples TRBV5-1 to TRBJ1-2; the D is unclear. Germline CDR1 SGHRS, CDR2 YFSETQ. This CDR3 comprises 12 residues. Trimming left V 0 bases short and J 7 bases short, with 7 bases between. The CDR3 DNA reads TGCGCCAGCAGCTTGGGAGAGGCTGGCTACACCTTC. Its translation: CASSLGEAGYTF.

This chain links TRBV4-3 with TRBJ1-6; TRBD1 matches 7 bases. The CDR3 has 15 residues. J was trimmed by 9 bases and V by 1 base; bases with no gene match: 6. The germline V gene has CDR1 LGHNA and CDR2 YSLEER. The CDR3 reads CASSQVQGKPSPLHF. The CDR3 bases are TGCGCCAGCAGCCAAGTACAGGGGAAACCTTCACCCCTCCACTTT.

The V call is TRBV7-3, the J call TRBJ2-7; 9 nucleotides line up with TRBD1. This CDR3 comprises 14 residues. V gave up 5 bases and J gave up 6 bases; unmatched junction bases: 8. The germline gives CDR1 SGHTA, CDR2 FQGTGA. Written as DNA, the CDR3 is TGTGCCAGCAGCCGGACAGGGGATTGGAGCGAGCAGTACTTC. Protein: CASSRTGDWSEQYF.

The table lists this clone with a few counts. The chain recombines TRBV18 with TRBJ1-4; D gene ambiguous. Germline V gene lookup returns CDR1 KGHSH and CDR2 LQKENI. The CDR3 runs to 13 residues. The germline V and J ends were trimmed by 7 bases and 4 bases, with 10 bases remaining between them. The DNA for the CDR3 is TGTGCCAGCTTCCGGCGGGTTAATGAAAAACTGTTTTTT. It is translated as CASFRRVNEKLFF. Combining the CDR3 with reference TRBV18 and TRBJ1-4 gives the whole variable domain NAGVMQNPRHLVRRRGQEARLRCSPMKGHSHVYWYRQLPEEGLKFMVYLQKENIIDESGMPKERFSAEFPKEGPSILRIQQVVRGDSAAYFCASFRRVNEKLFFGSGTQLSVL.

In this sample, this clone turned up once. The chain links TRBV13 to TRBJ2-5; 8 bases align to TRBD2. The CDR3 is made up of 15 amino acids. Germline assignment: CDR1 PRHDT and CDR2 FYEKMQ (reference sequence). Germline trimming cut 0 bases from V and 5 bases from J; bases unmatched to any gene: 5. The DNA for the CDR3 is TGTGCCAGCAGCTTAGGGACGGGGGGGCCCGAGACCCAGTACTTC. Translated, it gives CASSLGTGGPETQYF. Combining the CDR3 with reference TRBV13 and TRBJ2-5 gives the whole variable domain AAGVIQSPRHLIKEKRETATLKCYPIPRHDTVYWYQQGPGQDPQFLISFYEKMQSDKGSIPDRFSAQQFSDYHSELNMSSLELGDSALYFCASSLGTGGPETQYFGPGTRLLVL.

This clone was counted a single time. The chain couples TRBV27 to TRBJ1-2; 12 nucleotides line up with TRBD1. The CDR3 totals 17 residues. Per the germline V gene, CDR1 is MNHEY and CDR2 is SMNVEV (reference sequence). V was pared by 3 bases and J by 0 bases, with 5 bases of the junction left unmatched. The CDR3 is CASSFPGQGAANYGYTF. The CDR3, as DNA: TGTGCCAGCAGTTTCCCGGGACAGGGGGCCGCTAACTATGGCTACACCTTC.

In DNA form, the CDR3 reads TGTGCCAGCAGTTTAGGGACAGGGGTTTCTTCTGAAGCTTTCTTT. Protein sequence: CASSLGTGVSSEAFF. The chain employs TRBV28 and TRBJ1-1; 10 positions match TRBD1. The V segment lost 2 bases and the J segment 6 bases; nucleotides outside the gene matches: 6. The CDR3 is 15 residues long. The germline V gene encodes CDR1 MDHEN and CDR2 SYDVKM.

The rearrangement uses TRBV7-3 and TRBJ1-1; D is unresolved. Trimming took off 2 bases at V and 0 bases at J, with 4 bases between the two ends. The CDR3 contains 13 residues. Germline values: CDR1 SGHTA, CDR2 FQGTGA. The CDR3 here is CASSLYMNTEAFF. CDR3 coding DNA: TGTGCCAGCAGCTTATACATGAACACTGAAGCTTTCTTT.

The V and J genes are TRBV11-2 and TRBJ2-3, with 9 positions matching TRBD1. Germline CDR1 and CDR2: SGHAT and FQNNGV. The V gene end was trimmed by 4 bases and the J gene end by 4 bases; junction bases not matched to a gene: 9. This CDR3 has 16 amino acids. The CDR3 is CASSSTGGSWADTQYF. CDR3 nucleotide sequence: TGTGCCAGCAGCTCAACAGGGGGCAGTTGGGCAGATACGCAGTATTTT.

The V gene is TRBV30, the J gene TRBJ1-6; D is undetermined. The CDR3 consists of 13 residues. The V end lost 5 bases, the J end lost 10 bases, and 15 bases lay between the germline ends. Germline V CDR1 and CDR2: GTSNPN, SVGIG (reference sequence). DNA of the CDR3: TGTGCCTGGGGCCTTGGGATAGCGTCACCCCTCCACTTT. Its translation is CAWGLGIASPLHF.

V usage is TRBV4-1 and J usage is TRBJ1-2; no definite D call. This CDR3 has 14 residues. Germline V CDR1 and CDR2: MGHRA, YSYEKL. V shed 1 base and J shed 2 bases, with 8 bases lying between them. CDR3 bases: TGCGCCAGCAGCCAAGTATCAGTCAACTATGGCTACACCTTC. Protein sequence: CASSQVSVNYGYTF.

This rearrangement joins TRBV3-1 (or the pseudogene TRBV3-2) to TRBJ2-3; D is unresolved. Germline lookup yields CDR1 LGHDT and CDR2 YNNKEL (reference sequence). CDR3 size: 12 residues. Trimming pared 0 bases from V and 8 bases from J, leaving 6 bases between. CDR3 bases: TGTGCCAGCAGCCAAGAGCGGCGTACGCAGTATTTT. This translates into CASSQERRTQYF.

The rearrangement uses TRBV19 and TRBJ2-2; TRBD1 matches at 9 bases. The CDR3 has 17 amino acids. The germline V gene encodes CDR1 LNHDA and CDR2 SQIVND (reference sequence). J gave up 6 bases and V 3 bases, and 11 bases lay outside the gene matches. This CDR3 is CASSISTGQGYAGELFF. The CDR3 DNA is TGTGCCAGTAGTATCTCTACGGGACAGGGTTACGCCGGGGAGCTGTTTTTT.

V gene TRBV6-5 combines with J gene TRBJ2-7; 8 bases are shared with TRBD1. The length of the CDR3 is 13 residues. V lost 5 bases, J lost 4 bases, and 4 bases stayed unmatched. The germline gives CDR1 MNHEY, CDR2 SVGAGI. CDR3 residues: CASSRTGKYEQYF. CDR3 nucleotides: TGTGCCAGCAGTCGGACAGGGAAGTACGAGCAGTACTTC.

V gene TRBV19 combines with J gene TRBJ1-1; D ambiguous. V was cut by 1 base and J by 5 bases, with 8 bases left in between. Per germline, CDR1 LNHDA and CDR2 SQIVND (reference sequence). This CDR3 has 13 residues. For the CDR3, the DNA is TGTGCCAGTAGTATAGCATCGGTGACTGAAGCTTTCTTT. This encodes CASSIASVTEAFF.

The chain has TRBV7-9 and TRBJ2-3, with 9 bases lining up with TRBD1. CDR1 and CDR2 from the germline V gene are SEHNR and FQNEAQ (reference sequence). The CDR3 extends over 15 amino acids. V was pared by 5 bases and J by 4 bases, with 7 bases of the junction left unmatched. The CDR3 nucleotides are TGTGCCAGCAGCCAACAGGGGGCGCGCGCAGATACGCAGTATTTT. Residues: CASSQQGARADTQYF.